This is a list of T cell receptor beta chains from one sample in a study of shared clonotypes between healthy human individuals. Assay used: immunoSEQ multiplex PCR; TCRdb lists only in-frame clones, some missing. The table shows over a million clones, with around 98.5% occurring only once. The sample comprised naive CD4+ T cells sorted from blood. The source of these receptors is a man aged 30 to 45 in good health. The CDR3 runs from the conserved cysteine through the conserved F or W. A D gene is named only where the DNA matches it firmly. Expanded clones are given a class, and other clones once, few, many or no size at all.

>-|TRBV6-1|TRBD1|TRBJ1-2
TGTGCCAGCAGGACAGGGGTAATTCGGGGCTACACCTTC
CASRTGVIRGYTF
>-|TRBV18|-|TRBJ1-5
TGTGCCAGCTCACCTTTGGGGGGGAAAACTCAGCCCCAGCATTTT
CASSPLGGKTQPQHF
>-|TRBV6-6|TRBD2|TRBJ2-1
TGTGCCAGCAGTTACGACCCTAGCGGGGGGTACAATGAGCAGTTCTTC
CASSYDPSGGYNEQFF
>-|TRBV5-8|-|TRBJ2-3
TGTGCCAGCAGCTTGGAGGTTACTGGGACAGATACGCAGTATTTT
CASSLEVTGTDTQYF
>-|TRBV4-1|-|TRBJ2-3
TGCGCCAGCAGCCTACTGTGGGCAGATACGCAGTATTTT
CASSLLWADTQYF
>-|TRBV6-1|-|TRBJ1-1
TGTGCCAGCAGTGAAGCGATGGGACACCGTTTAACTGAAGCTTTCTTT
CASSEAMGHRLTEAFF
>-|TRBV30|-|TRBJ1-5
TGTGCCTGGAGGGACAAGAATAGCAATCAGCCCCAGCATTTT
CAWRDKNSNQPQHF
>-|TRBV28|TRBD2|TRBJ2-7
TGTGCCAGCAGCGATGTGGGACTAGCTCCCTACGAGCAGTACTTC
CASSDVGLAPYEQYF
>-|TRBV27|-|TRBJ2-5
TGTGCCAGCAGTTGGAAGGACGGGACTGGGACCCAGTACTTC
CASSWKDGTGTQYF
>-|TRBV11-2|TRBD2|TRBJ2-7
TGTGCCAGCCTCGGACTAGTAGATCAGCAGTACTTC
CASLGLVDQQYF
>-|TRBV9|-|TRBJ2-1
TGTGCCAGCAGCGTAGACACGGGCTGGGAGCAGTTCTTC
CASSVDTGWEQFF
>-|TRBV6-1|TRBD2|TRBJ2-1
TGTGCCAGCAGTGAACCGACTAGCGGGGGCCTCAACTTCTACAATGAGCAGTTCTTC
CASSEPTSGGLNFYNEQFF
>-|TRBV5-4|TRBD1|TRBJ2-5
TGTGCCAGCAGCAATAGACAGGGTAAAGAGACCCAGTACTTC
CASSNRQGKETQYF
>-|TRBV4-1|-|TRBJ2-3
TGCGCCAGCAGCCAAAAGTCAGCGGCAAGCACAGATACGCAGTATTTT
CASSQKSAASTDTQYF
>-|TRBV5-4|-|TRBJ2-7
TGTGCCAGCAGCCCCTTCGGGCGAACCTACGAGCAGTACTTC
CASSPFGRTYEQYF
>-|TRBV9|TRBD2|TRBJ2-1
TGTGCCAGCAGCGTAAGGGACTACCCATACAATGAGCAGTTCTTC
CASSVRDYPYNEQFF
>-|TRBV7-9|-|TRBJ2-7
TGTGCCAGCAGCAGTCCAATCCCCTACGAGCAGTACTTC
CASSSPIPYEQYF
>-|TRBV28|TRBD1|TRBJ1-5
TGTGCCAGCAGTTTGGGACAGGGGTTTGATTCTGAGAGCAATCAGCCCCAGCATTTT
CASSLGQGFDSESNQPQHF
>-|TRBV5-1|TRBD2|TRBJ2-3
TGCGCCAGCAGCTTGGCCGCTAGCGGAGTCGATACGCAGTATTTT
CASSLAASGVDTQYF
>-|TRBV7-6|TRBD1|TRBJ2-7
TGTGCCAGCAGCTTAGGGGACAGGGGGCAATACGAGCAGTACTTC
CASSLGDRGQYEQYF
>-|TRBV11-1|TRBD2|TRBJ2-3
TGTGCCAGCAGCTTAGTACGACTAGCGGGACTCCCAGCCACAGATACGCAGTATTTT
CASSLVRLAGLPATDTQYF
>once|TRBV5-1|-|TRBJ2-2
TGCGCCAGCAGCTTGACCAAGCCCGGGGAGCTGTTTTTT
CASSLTKPGELFF
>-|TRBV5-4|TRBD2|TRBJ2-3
TGTGCCAGCAGCAAGACTAGCGCGAGCACAGATACGCAGTATTTT
CASSKTSASTDTQYF
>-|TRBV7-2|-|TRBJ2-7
TGTGCCAGCAGCTTAGCGGGGGCTGAGCAGTACTTC
CASSLAGAEQYF
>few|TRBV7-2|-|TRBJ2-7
TGTGCCAGCAGCCTGCCTGGGAAGCAGTACTTC
CASSLPGKQYF
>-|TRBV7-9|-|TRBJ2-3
TGTGCCAGCAGCTTAGCAACTTTCGAGGATACGCAGTATTTT
CASSLATFEDTQYF
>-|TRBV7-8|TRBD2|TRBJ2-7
TGTGCCAGCGGGAAGCGGGAGACCTACGAGCAGTACTTC
CASGKRETYEQYF
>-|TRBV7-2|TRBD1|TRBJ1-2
TGTGCCAGCAGCCTAGGACAGGGGGGCAATGGCTACACCTTC
CASSLGQGGNGYTF
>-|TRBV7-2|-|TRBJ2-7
TGTGCCAGCAGCTTAGCGCCAGGGCTCGAGCAGTACTTC
CASSLAPGLEQYF
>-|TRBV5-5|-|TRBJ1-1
TGTGCCAGCAGTTATGATTGGGGTTCCCGGACAGTGAACACTGAAGCTTTCTTT
CASSYDWGSRTVNTEAFF
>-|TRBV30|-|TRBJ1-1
TGTGCCTGGAGTGTCGGGGGCTCGAACACTGAAGCTTTCTTT
CAWSVGGSNTEAFF
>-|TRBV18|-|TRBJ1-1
TGTGCCAGCTCACCTATCCTCCTTGCCCGGGACTTCTTT
CASSPILLARDFF
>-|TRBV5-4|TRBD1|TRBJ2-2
TGTGCCAGCAGCTTGGAGGGACAGGGGTACGCCGGGGAGCTGTTTTTT
CASSLEGQGYAGELFF
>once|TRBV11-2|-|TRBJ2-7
TGTGCCAGCAGCCCACAGGCACAGGCGGCCTACGAGCAGTACTTC
CASSPQAQAAYEQYF
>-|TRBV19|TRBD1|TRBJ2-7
TGTGCCAGTAGTAAACTCACGGACAGGGAGCAGTACTTC
CASSKLTDREQYF
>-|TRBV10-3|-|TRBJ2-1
TGTGCCATCAGTCCCCGGCCCCCACCTAAGGAGCAGTTCTTC
CAISPRPPPKEQFF
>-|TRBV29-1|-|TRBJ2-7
TGCAGCGTTGCCTGGAGCTCCTACGAGCAGTACTTC
CSVAWSSYEQYF
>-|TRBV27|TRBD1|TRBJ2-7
TGTGCCAGCAGTTTATCGAGGACAGGCGTCGTGGTCGGTGCCTACGAGCAGTACTTC
CASSLSRTGVVVGAYEQYF
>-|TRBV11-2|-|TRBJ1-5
TGTGCCAGCAGCTTAGGGGGGGTAAGCAATCAGCCCCAGCATTTT
CASSLGGVSNQPQHF
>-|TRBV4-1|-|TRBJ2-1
TGCGCCAGCAGCCGGGCATCCTACAATGAGCAGTTCTTC
CASSRASYNEQFF
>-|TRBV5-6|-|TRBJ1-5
TGTGCCAGCAGCTCAGCAGGGGGCAATCAGCCCCAGCATTTT
CASSSAGGNQPQHF
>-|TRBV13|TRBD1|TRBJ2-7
TGTGCCAGCAGACCCGGGACAGGGTTCCACGAGCAGTACTTC
CASRPGTGFHEQYF
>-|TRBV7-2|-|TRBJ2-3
TGTGCCAGCAGCTTAGCGCGGGGATTCACAGGGCCGTTCACAGATACGCAGTATTTT
CASSLARGFTGPFTDTQYF
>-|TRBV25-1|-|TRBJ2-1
TGTGCCAGCAGTGGAAATCGAGCCGAGCAGTTCTTC
CASSGNRAEQFF
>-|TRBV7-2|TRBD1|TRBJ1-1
TGTGCCAGCAGCTCCGCGACAGGGAGAGTTGCTTTCTTT
CASSSATGRVAFF
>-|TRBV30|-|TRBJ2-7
TGTGCCTGGAGTGTAAAGATTGTCTACGAGCAGTACTTC
CAWSVKIVYEQYF
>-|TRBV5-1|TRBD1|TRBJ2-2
TGCGCCAGCAGCTTGGCTGACAGGGGCACCGGGGAGCTGTTTTTT
CASSLADRGTGELFF
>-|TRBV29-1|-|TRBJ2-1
TGCAGCGTTGGTTTGAGAGACTCAGAATACAATGAGCAGTTCTTC
CSVGLRDSEYNEQFF
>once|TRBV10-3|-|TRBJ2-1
TGTGCCATCAGTGATCGGCAGGGAGTTAGCTACAATGAGCAGTTCTTC
CAISDRQGVSYNEQFF
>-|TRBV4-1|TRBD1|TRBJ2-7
TGCGCCAGCAGCCAGGATGACAGGGCTTCTTTCTACGAGCAGTACTTC
CASSQDDRASFYEQYF
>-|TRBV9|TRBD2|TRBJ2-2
TGTGCCAGCAGCGTAGGAGCGGGAGGGCAAAACGGGGAGCTGTTTTTT
CASSVGAGGQNGELFF
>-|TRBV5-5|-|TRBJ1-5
TGTGCCAGCAGCTTGGCCAGGGTGGGAGGGGGCAATCAGCCCCAGCATTTT
CASSLARVGGGNQPQHF
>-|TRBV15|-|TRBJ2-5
TGTGCCACCAGCAGAAGACAGACCGAAGGTGAGACCCAGTACTTC
CATSRRQTEGETQYF
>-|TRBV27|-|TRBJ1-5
TGTGCCAGCAGTTTATACGCCCCCGGTTGGCCGCCGGGCAATCAGCCCCAGCATTTT
CASSLYAPGWPPGNQPQHF
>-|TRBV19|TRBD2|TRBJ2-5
TGTGCCAGTAGTGGCCTAGCGGGAGGCTCGGAGACCCAGTACTTC
CASSGLAGGSETQYF
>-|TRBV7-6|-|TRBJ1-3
TGTGCCAGCAGCTTAGCGGCAGGGACTGGAAACACCATATATTTT
CASSLAAGTGNTIYF
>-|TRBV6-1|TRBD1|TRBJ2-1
TGTGCCAGCTCCCTCCGGGACAGGGCGTACAATGAGCAGTTCTTC
CASSLRDRAYNEQFF
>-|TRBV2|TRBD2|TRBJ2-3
TGTGCCAGCAGTGTTCTAGCGGGGAGCCCCACAGATACGCAGTATTTT
CASSVLAGSPTDTQYF
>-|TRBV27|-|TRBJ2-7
TGTGCCACCTTACCGGGCCCTCACCCTCCCTACGAGCAGTACTTC
CATLPGPHPPYEQYF